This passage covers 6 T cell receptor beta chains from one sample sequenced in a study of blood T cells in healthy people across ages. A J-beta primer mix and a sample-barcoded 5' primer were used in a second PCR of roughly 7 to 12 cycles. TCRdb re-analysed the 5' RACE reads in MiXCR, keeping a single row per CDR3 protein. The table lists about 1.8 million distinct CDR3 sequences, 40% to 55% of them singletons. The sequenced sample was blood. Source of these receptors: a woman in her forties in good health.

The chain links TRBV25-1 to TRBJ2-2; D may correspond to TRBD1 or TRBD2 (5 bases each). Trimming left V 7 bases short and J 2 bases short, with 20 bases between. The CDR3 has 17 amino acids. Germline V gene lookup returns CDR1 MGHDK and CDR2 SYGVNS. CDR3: CASIGSWWQGNTGELFF. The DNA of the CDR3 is TGTGCCAGCATTGGGAGTTGGTGGCAGGGAAACACCGGGGAGCTGTTTTTT.

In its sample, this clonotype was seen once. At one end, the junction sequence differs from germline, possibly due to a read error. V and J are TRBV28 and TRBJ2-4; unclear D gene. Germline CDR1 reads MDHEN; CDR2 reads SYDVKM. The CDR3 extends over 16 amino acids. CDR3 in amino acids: CASSLSPALAKNIQYF. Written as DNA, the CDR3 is TGTGCTAGCAGTTTATCGCCGGCACTAGCCAAAAACATTCAGTACTTC.

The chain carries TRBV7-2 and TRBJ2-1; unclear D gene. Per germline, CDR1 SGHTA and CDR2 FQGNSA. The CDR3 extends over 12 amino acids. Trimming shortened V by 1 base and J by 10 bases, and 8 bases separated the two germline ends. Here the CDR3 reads CASSLDVAEQFF. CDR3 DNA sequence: TGTGCCAGCAGCTTAGACGTCGCGGAGCAGTTCTTC.

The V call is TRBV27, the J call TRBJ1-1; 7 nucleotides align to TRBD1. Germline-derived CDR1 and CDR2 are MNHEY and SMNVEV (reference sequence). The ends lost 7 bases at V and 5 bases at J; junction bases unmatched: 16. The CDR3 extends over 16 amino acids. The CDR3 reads CASNIRGVPKSTEAFF. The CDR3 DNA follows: TGTGCCAGCAATATCAGGGGGGTCCCCAAGAGTACTGAAGCTTTCTTT.

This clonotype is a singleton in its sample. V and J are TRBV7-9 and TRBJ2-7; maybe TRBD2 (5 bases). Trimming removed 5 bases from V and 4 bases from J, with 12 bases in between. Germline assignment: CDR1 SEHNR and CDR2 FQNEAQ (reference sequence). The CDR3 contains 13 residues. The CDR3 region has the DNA TGTGCCAGCAGCAAGCCCCCGGGGTACGAGCAGTACTTC. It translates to CASSKPPGYEQYF.

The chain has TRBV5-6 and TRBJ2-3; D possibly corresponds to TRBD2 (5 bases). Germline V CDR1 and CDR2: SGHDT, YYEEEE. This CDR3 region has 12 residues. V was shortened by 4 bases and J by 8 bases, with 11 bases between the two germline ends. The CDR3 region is CASSRRGGTQYF. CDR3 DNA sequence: TGTGCCAGCAGCCGACGGGGTGGTACGCAGTATTTT.